These 24 T cell receptor beta chains came from one sample sequenced in a study of cytomegalovirus exposure and HLA in healthy donors. 13 Jbeta primers and 60 Vbeta primers were used for the PCR. Using immunoSEQ multiplex PCR, the repertoire was profiled, and TCRdb retains in-frame clones only, with some absent. The sample table includes approximately 72,000 clones. Specimen: PBMCs. These receptor sequences come from a man aged 35-49 years in good health and CMV-seronegative.

CDR3 nucleotides: TGTGCCAGCAGTTTTAGCGGGGGCTTTGAAAAACTGTTTTTT. This sequence encodes CASSFSGGFEKLFF. V gene TRBV27 combines with J gene TRBJ1-4; TRBD1 might be the D (6 bases). V was cut by 3 bases and J by 7 bases, with 12 bases left in between. CDR3 length: 14 amino acids. CDR1 MNHEY and CDR2 SMNVEV come from the germline V gene (reference sequence).

CDR3 loop: CASSFFDSNTEAFF. CDR3 DNA: TGTGCCAGCAGCTTCTTCGACAGCAACACTGAAGCTTTCTTT. The chain recombines TRBV5-6 with TRBJ1-1; D perhaps matches TRBD1 (5 bases). Germline CDR1 and CDR2: SGHDT and YYEEEE. Trimming shortened V by 2 bases and J by 2 bases, and 10 bases separated the two germline ends. CDR3 length: 14 residues.

Comment on this clone: At one end the junction does not follow the germline gene, possibly because of a read error. The rearrangement uses TRBV19 and TRBJ2-5; D possibly matches TRBD1 or TRBD2 (6 bases each). Germline lookup yields CDR1 LNHDA and CDR2 SQIVND (reference sequence). The CDR3 extends over 12 amino acids. The CDR3 protein is CASGIGGGTQYF. DNA for the CDR3: TGTGCCAGTGGTATAGGAGGGGGGACCCAGTACTTC.

The rearrangement uses TRBV6-5 and TRBJ2-7; maybe TRBD2 (5 bases). With 6 bases removed from V and 0 bases from J, the gap between germline ends came to 9 bases. CDR1 MNHEY and CDR2 SVGAGI come from the germline V gene. This CDR3 contains 13 residues. In DNA form, the CDR3 reads TGTGCCAGCAGACTAGACACCTCCTACGAGCAGTACTTC. It translates to CASRLDTSYEQYF.

The chain links TRBV18 to TRBJ1-2; D gene ambiguous. Trimming removed 2 bases at V and 6 bases at J, with 4 bases between. This CDR3 is built from 11 residues. The germline CDR1 and CDR2 sequences are KGHSH and LQKENI. The CDR3 spells CASSPSDGYTF. DNA of the CDR3: TGTGCCAGCTCACCATCGGATGGCTACACCTTC.

This chain connects TRBV4-2 to TRBJ1-6, with D perhaps TRBD1 (6 bases). Trimming left V 2 bases short and J 5 bases short, with 10 bases between. Looked up from germline, CDR1 is LGHNA and CDR2 is YNFKEQ. The CDR3 loop spans 15 amino acids. The CDR3, as DNA: TGTGCCAGCAGCCAACACTGGACAGATAATTCACCCCTCCACTTT. As protein: CASSQHWTDNSPLHF.

V is TRBV5-4 and J is TRBJ2-3, with D possibly TRBD1 on 7 matching bases. V was cut by 4 bases and J by 2 bases, with 20 bases left in between. CDR1 is SGHNT and CDR2 is YYREEE in the germline V gene (reference sequence). The CDR3 has 17 residues. DNA for the CDR3: TGTGCCAGCAGCGGCGGGCGGGACAGCATTTTCACAGATACGCAGTATTTT. It translates to CASSGGRDSIFTDTQYF.

The chain has TRBV9 and TRBJ2-3, with 15 bases matching TRBD2. CDR1 and CDR2 (germline): SGDLS, YYNGEE. The length of the CDR3 is 16 residues. V lost 3 bases to trimming and J lost 6 bases; unmatched junction nucleotides: 5. The CDR3 region is CASSAGTSGGRDTQYF. CDR3 coding DNA: TGTGCCAGCAGCGCCGGGACTAGCGGGGGGCGGGATACGCAGTATTTT.

This rearrangement joins TRBV5-6 to TRBJ1-4; 8 positions match TRBD1. After removal of 2 bases from V and 7 bases from J, the junction contained 13 bases not matched to a gene. The germline V gene has CDR1 SGHDT and CDR2 YYEEEE. CDR3 length: 17 amino acids. CDR3 coding DNA: TGTGCCAGCAGCTTCGGGACAGGAGCTCGCGGTGTTGAAAAACTGTTTTTT. Its protein is CASSFGTGARGVEKLFF. The full variable domain, rest sourced from reference TRBV5-6 and TRBJ1-4, is DAGVTQSPTHLIKTRGQQVTLRCSPKSGHDTVSWYQQALGQGPQFIFQYYEEEERQRGNFPDRFSGHQFPNYSSELNVNALLLGDSALYLCASSFGTGARGVEKLFFGSGTQLSVL.

The chain is built from TRBV19 and TRBJ2-7; D is unresolved. The ends were cut back, 3 bases at V and 5 bases at J, with 8 bases in the middle. Germline lookup yields CDR1 LNHDA and CDR2 SQIVND (reference sequence). The CDR3 has 12 amino acids. CDR3 coding DNA: TGTGCCAGTAGTATGTCGGTCGACGAGCAGTACTTC. Translated, it gives CASSMSVDEQYF.

This chain links TRBV5-1 with TRBJ1-1; 8 positions agree with TRBD1. Germline V gene lookup returns CDR1 SGHRS and CDR2 YFSETQ. The length of the CDR3 is 16 residues. V gave up 0 bases and J gave up 4 bases; unmatched junction bases: 8. CDR3: CASSLVSGGAGTEAFF. For the CDR3, the DNA is TGCGCCAGCAGCTTGGTCTCAGGGGGCGCGGGCACTGAAGCTTTCTTT.

V and J are TRBV5-1 and TRBJ1-4; a weak D match, TRBD1 (6 bases). There are 16 residues in the CDR3. Germline V gene data show CDR1 as SGHRS and CDR2 as YFSETQ. V was pared by 0 bases and J by 7 bases, with 16 bases between. The CDR3 DNA is TGCGCCAGCAGCTTGGGGCGGGGGACAAGTACTGAAAAACTGTTTTTT. This translates into CASSLGRGTSTEKLFF.

The gene calls are TRBV4-1 and TRBJ1-6; D remains unclear. CDR3 size: 16 residues. Germline assignment: CDR1 MGHRA and CDR2 YSYEKL. V lost 3 bases to trimming and J lost 0 bases, with 9 bases between them. CDR3: CASSQLPSSYNSPLHF. The CDR3 bases are TGCGCCAGCAGCCAGCTGCCGAGCTCCTATAATTCACCCCTCCACTTT.

The gene calls are TRBV5-1 and TRBJ1-4, with TRBD1 as a possible D gene (5 bases). CDR1 is SGHRS and CDR2 is YFSETQ in the germline V gene. V lost 0 bases to trimming and J lost 6 bases, with 18 bases between them. This CDR3 is built from 17 residues. The DNA of the CDR3 is TGCGCCAGCAGCTTGGAAGGGGCGGTTGGAGCCGATGAAAAACTGTTTTTT. This translates into CASSLEGAVGADEKLFF.

This chain uses TRBV9 with TRBJ2-2; 7 bases map to TRBD2. The germline V gene has CDR1 SGDLS and CDR2 YYNGEE. The CDR3 runs to 16 residues. With V trimmed by 3 bases and J by 3 bases, 8 bases remained unmatched. For the CDR3, the DNA is TGTGCCAGCAGCGCGACTAGCCGGGTTGACACCGGGGAGCTGTTTTTT. As protein: CASSATSRVDTGELFF.

V usage is TRBV9 and J usage is TRBJ2-2; D gene unclear. The CDR3 length is 16 residues. The V end lost 4 bases, the J end lost 0 bases, and 13 bases lay between the germline ends. The V gene's germline CDR1 is SGDLS and CDR2 YYNGEE. CDR3 nucleotides: TGTGCCAGCAGCACCTCGTTGAGAGCGAACACCGGGGAGCTGTTTTTT. Its protein product is CASSTSLRANTGELFF.

The chain combines TRBV19 with TRBJ1-1; D possibly corresponds to TRBD1 (5 bases). V lost 3 bases to trimming and J lost 1 base, with 9 bases between them. CDR1 and CDR2 (germline): LNHDA, SQIVND (reference sequence). The CDR3 sequence is 14 residues long. DNA of the CDR3: TGTGCCAGTAGTATTATGCAGGGGAACACTGAAGCTTTCTTT. Amino acids: CASSIMQGNTEAFF.

This chain links TRBV18 with TRBJ1-2; D possibly corresponds to TRBD1 (6 bases). Germline CDR1 reads KGHSH; CDR2 reads LQKENI. V was clipped by 2 bases and J by 0 bases, with 16 bases between them. CDR3 length: 17 amino acids. CDR3 amino acids: CASSPNVGDTANYGYTF. The CDR3 nucleotides read TGTGCCAGCTCACCAAACGTTGGGGACACTGCTAACTATGGCTACACCTTC.

The rearrangement joins TRBV6-6 to TRBJ1-1, with D tentatively TRBD1 (6 bases). The germline V gene encodes CDR1 MNHNY and CDR2 SVGAGI (reference sequence). V was pared by 11 bases and J by 4 bases, with 17 bases between. The CDR3 runs to 13 residues. CDR3 coding DNA: TGTGCCTGCGGAGGGGGGGCGCCCACTGAAGCTTTCTTT. It yields the protein CACGGGAPTEAFF.

This rearrangement joins TRBV28 to TRBJ2-5, with a possible D match to TRBD1 (6 bases). Trimming pared 6 bases from V and 3 bases from J, leaving 20 bases between. This CDR3 region has 16 residues. Germline V gene sequence: CDR1 MDHEN, CDR2 SYDVKM. CDR3 sequence (DNA): TGTGCCAGCAGAGTCCAGGGGATTGGCGTAAAAGAGACCCAGTACTTC. It encodes CASRVQGIGVKETQYF.

V usage is TRBV30 and J usage is TRBJ2-7; D perhaps matches TRBD2 (5 bases). The CDR3 contains 13 residues. Germline V gene sequence: CDR1 GTSNPN, CDR2 SVGIG (reference sequence). V dropped 6 bases and J dropped 5 bases, with 17 bases sitting between them. The CDR3 region has the DNA TGTGCCTGTCAATCCGGGGTCGTCAACGAGCAGTACTTC. Its protein product is CACQSGVVNEQYF.

V gene TRBV5-6 combines with J gene TRBJ1-5; 9 nucleotides align to TRBD1. CDR1 is SGHDT and CDR2 is YYEEEE in the germline V gene. This CDR3 is 14 amino acids long. The V segment lost 5 bases and the J segment 4 bases; nucleotides outside the gene matches: 4. CDR3 DNA sequence: TGTGCCAGCAGTTCCGGGACAGGGAATCAGCCCCAGCATTTT. Translating it yields CASSSGTGNQPQHF.

The chain couples TRBV5-4 to TRBJ2-7; perhaps TRBD1 as D (5 bases). Per germline, CDR1 SGHNT and CDR2 YYREEE (reference sequence). The V end lost 2 bases, the J end lost 0 bases, and 6 bases lay between the germline ends. This CDR3 region has 13 residues. CDR3 DNA sequence: TGTGCCAGCAGCTTTCAGGGCTCCTACGAGCAGTACTTC. Translated: CASSFQGSYEQYF.

The genes are TRBV10-3 and TRBJ1-6; possibly TRBD1 for D (6 bases). V lost 6 bases, J lost 8 bases, and 14 bases lay in between. The CDR3 loop spans 14 amino acids. CDR1 and CDR2 from the germline V gene are ENHRY and SYGVKD. The CDR3 nucleotides read TGTGCCATCAGCAACAGGGAAGGGGATTCACCCCTCCACTTT. Translation: CAISNREGDSPLHF.